The 21 T cell receptor beta chains below all came from one sample that was sequenced in a study of blood T cells in healthy people across ages. Primed by a sample-barcoded 5' primer and a J-beta primer mix, a second PCR proceeded for about 6 to 11 cycles. MiXCR, applied by TCRdb to the 5' RACE reads, yields one record per CDR3 protein. The data show just over 800,000 distinct CDR3 sequences, 60% to 80% seen once. The source material was blood. Source of these receptors: a young man in good health.

The rearrangement joins TRBV12-3 or TRBV12-4 to TRBJ2-1; 8 nucleotides align to TRBD1. This CDR3 contains 16 residues. J was trimmed by 0 bases and V by 5 bases; bases with no gene match: 6. CDR3 residues: CASSLDGTGSYNEQFF. The CDR3 coding sequence is TGTGCCAGCAGTCTAGATGGGACAGGCTCCTACAATGAGCAGTTCTTC.

The chain combines TRBV6-5 with TRBJ2-2; the D is unclear. Trimming took 10 bases from V and 4 from J, leaving 16 bases between them. The CDR3 covers 14 residues. Germline CDR1 and CDR2: MNHEY and SVGAGI. CDR3 in amino acids: CAIRVSAGTGELFF. The CDR3 nucleotides read TGTGCCATCCGGGTCAGCGCCGGCACCGGGGAGCTGTTTTTT.

The V and J genes are TRBV7-9 and TRBJ1-2; D is uncertain. The CDR3 is 17 residues long. CDR1 and CDR2 from the germline V gene are SEHNR and FQNEAQ (reference sequence). Trimming cost V 4 bases and J 2 bases, with 20 bases left between them. The CDR3 coding sequence is TGTGCCAGCAGCTCGAATCGAGGAGATGACCTAAACTATGGCTACACCTTC. It translates to CASSSNRGDDLNYGYTF.

This chain joins TRBV7-2 and TRBJ2-5; D remains unclear. Germline V gene lookup returns CDR1 SGHTA and CDR2 FQGNSA. Trimming took 3 bases from V and 2 from J, leaving 7 bases between them. CDR3 length: 13 residues. The CDR3 DNA is TGTGCCAGCAGCTTGCGCTCACAAGAGACCCAGTACTTC. This sequence encodes CASSLRSQETQYF.

The chain recombines TRBV7-2 with TRBJ2-1; TRBD1 aligns across 7 bases. The CDR3 length is 13 residues. Trimming cost V 5 bases and J 15 bases; bases outside gene matches: 13. Per germline, CDR1 SGHTA and CDR2 FQGNSA. The CDR3 DNA follows: TGTGCCAGCAGCGTAGACAGGGTGGTTGGCCGGTTCTTC. Its protein is CASSVDRVVGRFF.

The chain is built from TRBV3-1 and TRBJ1-5; D gene ambiguous. The CDR3 spans 15 residues. Trimming took off 0 bases at V and 4 bases at J, with 10 bases between the two ends. From germline, CDR1 is LGHDT and CDR2 YNNKEL (reference sequence). DNA for the CDR3: TGTGCCAGCAGCCAAGACACAGCCGGTAATCAGCCCCAGCATTTT. As protein: CASSQDTAGNQPQHF.

This chain uses TRBV7-2 with TRBJ1-5; D unclear. Germline V CDR1 and CDR2: SGHTA, FQGNSA. The CDR3 loop spans 13 amino acids. Trimming shortened V by 3 bases and J by 4 bases, and 7 bases separated the two germline ends. The CDR3 nucleotides are TGTGCCAGCAGCTTCCGGCTTAATCAGCCCCAGCATTTT. Translation gives CASSFRLNQPQHF.

The J gene is TRBJ2-5, the V gene TRBV18, with D unresolved. Trimming took off 2 bases at V and 1 base at J, with 5 bases between the two ends. Germline-derived CDR1 and CDR2 are KGHSH and LQKENI. CDR3 length: 13 amino acids. The CDR3 DNA reads as TGTGCCAGCTCACCAAATCTCCAAGAGACCCAGTACTTC. Translating gives CASSPNLQETQYF.

The J gene is TRBJ2-3, the V gene TRBV3-1; the match to TRBD2 covers 8 bases. The CDR3 is 14 amino acids. Germline-derived CDR1 and CDR2 are LGHDT and YNNKEL (reference sequence). V trimming: 3 bases; J trimming: 5 bases; junction bases outside the gene matches: 4. Here the CDR3 DNA reads TGTGCCAGCAGCCACGGACTAGCTGTAGATACGCAGTATTTT. This gives the protein CASSHGLAVDTQYF.

The rearrangement uses TRBV28 and TRBJ2-1; possibly TRBD1 for D (6 bases). CDR3 length: 17 residues. Trimming stripped 5 bases from V and 8 bases from J, with 25 bases between. CDR1 is MDHEN, CDR2 SYDVKM, per germline. The CDR3 here is CASSPNKTGPGGDEQFF. The CDR3 DNA follows: TGTGCCAGCAGTCCCAACAAAACAGGGCCTGGTGGCGATGAGCAGTTCTTC.

The chain combines TRBV28 with TRBJ2-4; D might be TRBD2 (6 bases). The end of the DNA fits TRBJ2-7 better, so the J call may be wrong. Looked up from germline, CDR1 is MDHEN and CDR2 is SYDVKM. This CDR3 comprises 14 residues. CDR3 in DNA: TGTGCCAGCAATCCCCTCCGGGACTTCTACGAGCAGTACTTC. Encoded protein: CASNPLRDFYEQYF.

This clonotype was detected only a few times. V and J are TRBV5-5 and TRBJ2-1; D may be TRBD2 (6 bases). The CDR3 has 13 amino acids. Germline lookup yields CDR1 SGHKS and CDR2 YYEKEE (reference sequence). Trimming cost V 3 bases and J 7 bases, with 11 bases left between them. CDR3 protein: CASSSGLSNEQFF. The CDR3 DNA follows: TGTGCCAGCAGCTCGGGACTCTCGAATGAGCAGTTCTTC.

The rearrangement uses TRBV6-6 and TRBJ2-3, with 10 bases aligning to TRBD2. The CDR3 totals 13 residues. CDR1 is MNHNY and CDR2 is SVGAGI in the germline V gene (reference sequence). V trimming: 7 bases; J trimming: 7 bases; junction bases outside the gene matches: 5. CDR3 sequence reads: CASNSGGRNTQYF. DNA for the CDR3: TGTGCCAGCAATAGCGGGGGGCGAAATACGCAGTATTTT.

This clonotype has a handful of counts. V is TRBV4-3 and J is TRBJ2-7; 7 bases line up with TRBD1. The V and J ends lost 1 base and 3 bases, in that order; junction bases with no gene match: 6. The CDR3 has 15 residues. Germline lookup yields CDR1 LGHNA and CDR2 YSLEER. CDR3 loop: CASSQATGMSYEQYF. In DNA form, the CDR3 reads TGCGCCAGCAGCCAAGCGACAGGGATGAGCTACGAGCAGTACTTC.

The rearrangement links TRBV7-9 to TRBJ2-3, with D uncertain. CDR1 SEHNR and CDR2 FQNEAQ come from the germline V gene (reference sequence). V lost 4 bases and J lost 4, with 9 bases in between. The CDR3 loop spans 13 amino acids. As DNA, the CDR3 is TGTGCCAGCAGCTGGGCCAAGGCAGATACGCAGTATTTT. This translates into CASSWAKADTQYF.

A remark on this clonotype: Germline and junction disagree at one end, which may indicate a read error. The rearrangement uses TRBV7-3 and TRBJ2-7; D may be TRBD1 or TRBD2 (5 bases each). CDR3 length: 13 amino acids. Germline values: CDR1 SGHTA, CDR2 FQGTGA. CDR3 bases: TGTGCCAGCAGCCGGGACGGCTCCTACGGGCAGTACTTC. Translation: CASSRDGSYGQYF.

In this sample, this clonotype turned up a few times. As DNA, the CDR3 is TGCGCCAGCAGCTTGTTCCCGGGGACTAACTATGGCTACACCTTC. Protein: CASSLFPGTNYGYTF. This chain uses TRBV5-1 with TRBJ1-2, with no clear D. The germline V and J ends were trimmed by 1 base and 0 bases, with 10 bases remaining between them. CDR1 is SGHRS, CDR2 YFSETQ, per germline. This CDR3 spans 15 amino acids.

The V call is TRBV3-1, the J call TRBJ2-7; TRBD2 matches at 8 bases. V dropped 3 bases and J dropped 5; count of bases not matched to a gene: 9. The CDR3 spans 15 residues. The germline V gene encodes CDR1 LGHDT and CDR2 YNNKEL (reference sequence). The CDR3 sequence: CASSHSGLATHEQYF. The CDR3 bases are TGTGCCAGCAGCCATTCAGGACTAGCTACCCACGAGCAGTACTTC.

The sample holds a few counts of this clonotype. The J gene is TRBJ2-5, the V gene TRBV20-1, with 9 bases aligning to TRBD2. V was pared by 6 bases and J by 4 bases, with 3 bases of the junction left unmatched. The germline V gene encodes CDR1 DFQATT and CDR2 SNEGSKA (reference sequence). The CDR3 contains 12 residues. CDR3 region: CSASGGRETQYF. The CDR3 DNA reads TGCAGTGCCAGCGGGGGGCGAGAGACCCAGTACTTC.

V is TRBV5-1 and J is TRBJ2-1, with no clear D. Germline CDR1 and CDR2: SGHRS and YFSETQ. This CDR3 is 17 amino acids long. V dropped 0 bases and J dropped 9 bases, with 22 bases sitting between them. CDR3 coding DNA: TGCGCCAGCAGCTTGGATTTACCGATTAGCAACTGGGCTGAGCAGTTCTTC. Amino acid sequence: CASSLDLPISNWAEQFF.

The CDR3 is CASTQGASGANVLTF. The CDR3 DNA follows: TGTGCCAGCACCCAGGGCGCGTCTGGGGCCAACGTCCTGACTTTC. The V gene is TRBV7-9, the J gene TRBJ2-6, with D tentatively TRBD1 (5 bases). Looked up from germline, CDR1 is SEHNR and CDR2 is FQNEAQ (reference sequence). With 7 bases removed from V and 1 base from J, the gap between germline ends came to 11 bases. This CDR3 has 15 residues. The whole variable domain, filled in from reference TRBV7-9 and TRBJ2-6, reads DTGVSQNPRHKITKRGQNVTFRCDPISEHNRLYWYRQTLGQGPEFLTYFQNEAQLEKSRLLSDRFSAERPKGSFSTLEIQRTEQGDSAMYLCASTQGASGANVLTFGAGSRLTVL.